This T cell receptor beta chain originates from a study of blood T cell repertoires in COVID-19. Study overall: PBMCs, B-cell-depleted T cells, or T cells provided the cDNA or gDNA that made up the material.

This clone was counted a single time. Enrollment of patients from Seattle took place during active infection, with longitudinal follow-up. TCRdb's table, derived via immunoSEQ multiplex PCR, lists solely in-frame clones and lacks some. Of about 95,000 clones listed, around 90% are singletons. Sequenced sample: peripheral blood. The TCR comes from a man between 50 and 59 years old with COVID-19, enrolled during active disease.

The CDR3 sequence: CASSLVGQGPYGYTF. DNA of the CDR3: TGTGCCAGCAGCTTAGTGGGACAGGGACCTTATGGCTACACCTTC. This chain uses TRBV11-2 with TRBJ1-2; 9 bases are a match to TRBD1. The CDR3 sequence is 15 residues long. V gave up 1 base and J gave up 5 bases; unmatched junction bases: 5. Germline lookup yields CDR1 SGHAT and CDR2 FQNNGV.